This T cell receptor (beta chain) appears in the sequencing data of a study of T cell changes during pregnancy in multiple sclerosis. Looked up from germline, CDR1 is SGHRS and CDR2 is YFSETQ. With 1 base clipped from V and 6 bases from J, the junction kept 6 bases outside the gene matches. This CDR3 has 14 amino acids. Only in-frame clones appear in the TCRdb table, and some are missing; sequencing was by immunoSEQ multiplex PCR. The data hold approximately 52,000 clones, with roughly 92% observed a single time. This sequence originates from a female donor with multiple sclerosis, enrolled in a pregnancy study. The V call is TRBV5-1, the J call TRBJ1-2; 7 bases align to TRBD1. The sequences come from CD4+ T cells from peripheral blood mononuclear cells, collected in the third trimester of pregnancy. DNA of the CDR3: TGCGCCAGCAGCTTGACCCGGGACAGAGATGGCTACACCTTC. It is translated as CASSLTRDRDGYTF. The entire variable domain, with the rest obtained from reference TRBV5-1 and TRBJ1-2, is as follows: KAGVTQTPRYLIKTRGQQVTLSCSPISGHRSVSWYQQTPGQGLQFLFEYFSETQRNKGNFPGRFSGRQFSNSRSEMNVSTLELGDSALYLCASSLTRDRDGYTFGSGTRLTVV.